A selection of T cell receptor beta chains follows, all from one sample in a study of T-cell reconstitution after alpha-beta-depleted transplantation in children. TCRdb re-analysed the PCR reads in MiXCR, keeping a single row per CDR3 protein. The sample consists of 500,000 or so distinct CDR3 sequences, approximately 10% of them appearing once. The sequencing used PBMCs, mostly from graft donor cells, collected 180 days after TCRalphabeta/CD19-depleted stem cell transplant. The receptors were sampled from a female patient under 10 years old who had a stem cell transplant for aplastic anemia, so the T cells may come from the graft donor. CDR3s include the opening cysteine and the closing phenylalanine or tryptophan. The D gene is left open where the match is weak. For some rows the clone size is stated as once, few or many, or as a class when expanded; others skip it.

j_gene | v_gene | d_gene | abundance | CDR3aa | CDR3nt
TRBJ1-6 | TRBV5-1 | NA | many | CASSLGESNSPLHF | TGCGCCAGCAGCTTGGGAGAGTCGAATTCACCCCTCCACTTT
TRBJ1-5 | TRBV6-6 | NA | few | CASSNREWQPQHF | TGTGCCAGCAGTAACAGGGAGTGGCAGCCCCAGCATTTT
TRBJ1-5 | TRBV20-1 | NA | few | CSAIGAVNQPQHF | TGCAGTGCTATAGGGGCGGTCAATCAGCCCCAGCATTTT
TRBJ2-3 | TRBV5-1 | NA | NA | CASRDWGATDTQYF | TGCGCCAGCAGGGACTGGGGGGCCACAGATACGCAGTATTTT
TRBJ2-7 | TRBV6-2/TRBV6-3 | TRBD1 | NA | CASTMNLLTGHYEQYF | TGTGCCAGCACTATGAACCTATTGACAGGGCACTACGAGCAGTACTTC
TRBJ1-2 | TRBV28 | NA | NA | CASSLPGGATWRYTF | TGTGCCAGCAGTTTGCCGGGGGGCGCAACTTGGAGATACACCTTC
TRBJ2-1 | TRBV12-5 | NA | few | CASGSVGRSYNEQFF | TGTGCTAGTGGCTCGGTTGGCAGGTCCTACAATGAGCAGTTCTTC
TRBJ1-4 | TRBV28 | TRBD1 | few | CASGTGTVNEKLFF | TGTGCCAGCGGAACCGGGACAGTTAATGAAAAACTGTTTTTT
TRBJ2-1 | TRBV5-1 | NA | NA | CASSLPKHNEQFF | TGCGCCAGCAGCTTGCCCAAGCACAATGAGCAGTTCTTC
TRBJ2-3 | TRBV27 | NA | few | CASRPGGVGTDTQYF | TGTGCCAGCAGGCCCGGAGGGGTGGGCACAGATACGCAGTATTTT
TRBJ2-3 | TRBV6-1 | TRBD2 | NA | CASGPPGLAGGPTDTQYF | TGTGCCAGCGGGCCTCCGGGACTAGCGGGAGGGCCCACAGATACGCAGTATTTT
TRBJ2-5 | TRBV3-1 | NA | few | CASSQDPGAQYF | TGTGCCAGCAGCCAAGATCCCGGAGCCCAGTACTTC
TRBJ2-7 | TRBV6-5 | NA | NA | CASSLGNHYEQYF | TGTGCCAGCAGTTTAGGCAACCACTACGAGCAGTACTTC
TRBJ2-2 | TRBV28 | NA | NA | CASSRYYSLAAYTGELFF | TGTGCCAGCAGCCGTTACTACTCCCTCGCCGCCTACACCGGGGAGCTGTTTTTT
TRBJ1-2 | TRBV12-3/TRBV12-4 | NA | few | CASSSGRDNYGYTF | TGTGCCAGCAGTTCGGGACGGGACAACTATGGCTACACCTTC
TRBJ1-5 | TRBV3-1 | NA | few | CASSQEWGWEPQHF | TGTGCCAGCAGCCAAGAATGGGGGTGGGAGCCCCAGCATTTT
TRBJ2-2 | TRBV12-3/TRBV12-4 | TRBD2 | NA | CASSYVGSGRGELFF | TGTGCCAGCAGTTACGTGGGTAGCGGGAGAGGGGAGCTGTTTTTT
TRBJ1-2 | TRBV28 | NA | NA | CASSPGLLYGYTF | TGTGCCAGCAGTCCGGGACTATTATATGGCTACACCTTC
TRBJ2-7 | TRBV5-1 | TRBD2 | few | CASSQAGGLAYEQYF | TGCGCCAGCAGCCAAGCGGGGGGTCTGGCCTACGAGCAGTACTTC
TRBJ1-2 | TRBV29-1 | NA | NA | CSVISRESYGYTF | TGCAGCGTTATAAGCAGGGAATCCTATGGCTACACCTTC
TRBJ2-2 | TRBV7-2 | TRBD2 | many | CASSLAGILAGNTGELFF | TGTGCCAGCAGCTTAGCCGGAATACTAGCGGGGAACACCGGGGAGCTGTTTTTT
TRBJ2-4 | TRBV11-2 | NA | few | CASSLVSIQYF | TGTGCCAGCAGCTTAGTCAGCATTCAGTACTTC
TRBJ2-7 | TRBV27 | NA | NA | CARSFVQGSYEQYF | TGTGCCAGAAGTTTTGTACAGGGTAGCTACGAGCAGTACTTC
TRBJ2-5 | TRBV6-5 | TRBD2 | NA | CASSYGLAGVFRGETQYF | TGTGCCAGCAGTTACGGGCTAGCGGGAGTCTTTCGGGGAGAGACCCAGTACTTC
TRBJ2-1 | TRBV20-1 | TRBD1 | few | CSARDWDRGPNNEQFF | TGCAGTGCTAGAGATTGGGACAGGGGGCCTAACAATGAGCAGTTCTTC
TRBJ2-7 | TRBV20-1 | TRBD2 | NA | CSAPKLVGRLAGGTSYEQYF | TGCAGTGCTCCGAAACTGGTGGGGAGACTAGCGGGAGGTACTTCCTACGAGCAGTACTTC
TRBJ2-7 | TRBV20-1 | TRBD2 | many | CSASGTTGWEQYF | TGCAGTGCTTCCGGGACTACTGGCTGGGAGCAGTACTTC
TRBJ2-1 | TRBV20-1 | TRBD2 | NA | CSANPWAGAYNEQFF | TGCAGTGCTAACCCCTGGGCGGGAGCCTACAATGAGCAGTTCTTC
TRBJ2-1 | TRBV9 | TRBD2 | NA | CASSVALGSGTSGRNPNEQFF | TGTGCCAGCAGCGTAGCTCTGGGTTCCGGGACTAGCGGGAGGAATCCCAATGAGCAGTTCTTC